A selection of T cell receptor beta chains follows, all from one sample in a study of CD8 T cells in Susac syndrome. TCRdb reanalysed the immunoSEQ multiplex PCR reads using MiXCR and keeps one entry per CDR3 protein. The profile shows about 90,000 distinct CDR3 sequences, around 96% of them singletons. The specimen was CD8+ T cells from PBMCs. The source of these receptors is a human donor with Susac syndrome. The CDR3 runs from the conserved cysteine through the conserved F or W. The D gene is left open where the match is weak. Clone size is given for some rows only: seen once, a few or many times, or a class if the clone is expanded.

v_call	d_call	clone_size	cdr3_length	j_call	cdr3_nt	cdr3_aa
TRBV7-8	-	-	13	TRBJ2-3	TGTGCCAGCAGGTCGGGGAGCACAGATACGCAGTATTTT	CASRSGSTDTQYF
TRBV27	-	-	12	TRBJ1-6	TGTGCCAGCGGGGACCAAAATTCACCCCTCCACTTT	CASGDQNSPLHF
TRBV12-3/TRBV12-4	TRBD1	-	15	TRBJ2-7	TGTGCCAGCAGCTTTGCGGGGACAGGGGTGAAGGAGCAGTACTTC	CASSFAGTGVKEQYF
TRBV6-2/TRBV6-3	TRBD1	-	15	TRBJ2-7	TGTGCCAGCAGCCCCGTGAGGGACAGCTCCTACGAGCAGTACTTC	CASSPVRDSSYEQYF
TRBV20-1	TRBD1	-	11	TRBJ1-2	TGCAGTGCTGTGACAGGGAAGGACTACACCTTC	CSAVTGKDYTF
TRBV4-3	-	-	14	TRBJ1-1	TGCGCCAGCAGCCAAGGACAAGGTCGCACTGAAGCTTTCTTT	CASSQGQGRTEAFF
TRBV28	-	-	15	TRBJ2-1	TGTGCCAGCAGTTTATACAGGGAAATTTACAATGAGCAGTTCTTC	CASSLYREIYNEQFF
TRBV9	TRBD1	-	17	TRBJ1-3	TGTGCCAGCAGCCCCGGGGACAGGGGATTGTATGGAAACACCATATATTTT	CASSPGDRGLYGNTIYF
TRBV5-6	TRBD1	-	15	TRBJ1-3	TGTGCCAGCAGCTCGACAGGACAGGGGGAGGACACCATATATTTT	CASSSTGQGEDTIYF
TRBV9	-	-	15	TRBJ1-1	TGTGCCAGCAGCGTAGTGGGGGGAAGGAACACTGAAGCTTTCTTT	CASSVVGGRNTEAFF
TRBV6-5	-	few	13	TRBJ1-1	TGTGCCAGCAGCCGCCAGGGGAACACTGAAGCTTTCTTT	CASSRQGNTEAFF
TRBV30	-	-	13	TRBJ1-1	TGTGCCTGTCGAGGAGGAGGGGGCACTGAAGCTTTCTTT	CACRGGGGTEAFF
TRBV4-3	-	-	15	TRBJ2-1	TGCGCCAGCAGCCAAGATCTAACCAGCTACAATGAGCAGTTCTTC	CASSQDLTSYNEQFF
TRBV5-1	TRBD1	-	15	TRBJ1-6	TGCGCCAGCAGCTTGGGACAGGGACGGAATTCACCCCTCCACTTT	CASSLGQGRNSPLHF
TRBV29-1	-	-	12	TRBJ2-1	TGCAGCGTTGAAGGCGACATTAATGAGCAGTTCTTC	CSVEGDINEQFF
TRBV14	-	-	13	TRBJ2-3	TGTGCCAGCAGCCCCGGTGGCCGAGATACGCAGTATTTT	CASSPGGRDTQYF
TRBV20-1	-	-	14	TRBJ2-5	TGCAGTGCTAGAGATCCGAAGACAGCGGAGACCCAGTACTTC	CSARDPKTAETQYF
TRBV30	-	-	14	TRBJ1-4	TGTGCCTGGAGTAGCGGGACCTCTAATGAAAAACTGTTTTTT	CAWSSGTSNEKLFF
TRBV20-1	TRBD1	few	12	TRBJ2-7	TGCAGTGCTAGAGACAGGGGGTACGAGCAGTACTTC	CSARDRGYEQYF
TRBV29-1	TRBD1	-	13	TRBJ2-7	TGCAGCGTTGAAGGGACAGGGCTCTACGAGCAGTACTTC	CSVEGTGLYEQYF
TRBV7-9	-	-	13	TRBJ2-3	TGTGCCAGCAGCTTAAGTGGGGTCTATACGCAGTATTTT	CASSLSGVYTQYF
TRBV4-2	-	-	14	TRBJ2-5	TGTGCCAGCAGCCAAGATCGACAGAGAGAGACCCAGTACTTC	CASSQDRQRETQYF
TRBV5-4	TRBD1	-	14	TRBJ2-1	TGTGCCAGCAGCTTGGACAGGGGCTACAATGAGCAGTTCTTC	CASSLDRGYNEQFF
TRBV6-5	TRBD1	-	15	TRBJ2-5	TGTGCCAGCAGTCCCCTCGGGGGACAGGTAGAGACCCAGTACTTC	CASSPLGGQVETQYF
TRBV29-1	TRBD2	once	13	TRBJ2-1	TGCAGCGTCACCCCACTAGCGGGGGATGAGCAGTTCTTC	CSVTPLAGDEQFF
TRBV9	-	few	14	TRBJ1-1	TGTGCCAGCAGCGCTGGACAGCCCAACACTGAAGCTTTCTTT	CASSAGQPNTEAFF
TRBV4-3	-	-	16	TRBJ2-1	TGCGCCAGCAGCCAAGTCGGCTCGATGGGTTACAATGAGCAGTTCTTC	CASSQVGSMGYNEQFF
TRBV20-1	TRBD1	-	12	TRBJ2-2	TGCAGTGCTAGCCAGGGGGCCGGGGAGCTGTTTTTT	CSASQGAGELFF
TRBV29-1	TRBD2	-	14	TRBJ2-2	TGCAGCACCCGGACTAGCGGGGCCACCGGGGAGCTGTTTTTT	CSTRTSGATGELFF
TRBV27	TRBD1	-	13	TRBJ1-1	TGTGCCAGCCAAACCGGGACAGGGGGTGAAGCTTTCTTT	CASQTGTGGEAFF
TRBV12-3/TRBV12-4	TRBD1	-	15	TRBJ1-5	TGTGCCAGCAGTCCTCCGGGACAGATCAATCAGCCCCAGCATTTT	CASSPPGQINQPQHF
TRBV7-8	-	-	11	TRBJ2-1	TGTGCCAGCAGCTCACGACTAGAGCAGTTCTTC	CASSSRLEQFF
TRBV27	TRBD1	-	12	TRBJ1-1	TGTGCCAGCAGCGATCCGGGACAGAGGGCTTTCTTT	CASSDPGQRAFF
TRBV4-3	-	-	13	TRBJ2-5	TGCGCCAGCAGCCAAGACGCGGGAGAGACCCAGTACTTC	CASSQDAGETQYF
TRBV27	-	-	17	TRBJ1-5	TGTGCCAGCAGTTTAGGGAGGGGACGGACGGACTATCAGCCCCAGCATTTT	CASSLGRGRTDYQPQHF
TRBV24-1	-	-	12	TRBJ1-1	TGTGCCACCAGAGGGGCGAACACTGAAGCTTTCTTT	CATRGANTEAFF
TRBV12-3/TRBV12-4	-	-	12	TRBJ1-1	TGTGCCAGCACTGCAGGGGCCACTGAAGCTTTCTTT	CASTAGATEAFF
TRBV5-4	-	-	15	TRBJ1-1	TGTGCCAGCAGCTTGGAGAGGGAGGGGAACACTGAAGCTTTCTTT	CASSLEREGNTEAFF
TRBV29-1	TRBD2	-	14	TRBJ2-1	TGCAGCGTTCGAGCGGGGGGAGTCTACAATGAGCAGTTCTTC	CSVRAGGVYNEQFF
TRBV4-3	TRBD2	-	17	TRBJ2-3	TGCGCCAGCAGCCAAGTTCACACTAGCGGGGAAACAGATACGCAGTATTTT	CASSQVHTSGETDTQYF
TRBV7-3	TRBD2	-	16	TRBJ2-1	TGTGCCAGCAGCTTAAATACGGGAGGCTCCTACAATGAGCAGTTCTTC	CASSLNTGGSYNEQFF
TRBV7-2	-	few	15	TRBJ1-3	TGTGCCAGCAGCTTAGGGACCGACTCTGGAAACACCATATATTTT	CASSLGTDSGNTIYF
TRBV28	TRBD2	-	13	TRBJ2-7	TGTGCCAGCACTTTGGGGGGGTCCTACGAGCAGTACTTC	CASTLGGSYEQYF
TRBV5-4	-	-	15	TRBJ2-5	TGTGCCAGCAGCTTGGGGGATTACCAACTAGAGACCCAGTACTTC	CASSLGDYQLETQYF
TRBV20-1	-	-	12	TRBJ1-2	TGCAGTGAGAAACGAGGATCTTATGGCTACACCTTC	CSEKRGSYGYTF
TRBV7-9	-	-	15	TRBJ1-1	TGTGCCAGCAGCCCCAAGAGTGCGGGGAACACTGAAGCTTTCTTT	CASSPKSAGNTEAFF
TRBV9	-	-	15	TRBJ2-5	TGTGCCAGCAGCGTAGGGGGACTCCCCGGGGAGACCCAGTACTTC	CASSVGGLPGETQYF
TRBV12-3/TRBV12-4	TRBD2	-	15	TRBJ2-5	TGTGCCAGCAGCACCCCCGGAGCGGGGCAAGAGACCCAGTACTTC	CASSTPGAGQETQYF
TRBV5-4	-	-	12	TRBJ2-7	TGTGCCAGCAGCCCGGACAGACTCGAGCAGTACTTC	CASSPDRLEQYF
TRBV27	-	-	14	TRBJ1-1	TGTGCCAGCAGTCAAATCCCTATGAACACTGAAGCTTTCTTT	CASSQIPMNTEAFF
TRBV27	-	-	11	TRBJ2-7	TGTGCCAGCACTAAGGGCGGCGAGCAGTACTTC	CASTKGGEQYF
TRBV5-1	-	-	11	TRBJ2-5	TGCGCCAGCAGCTTCGGCCAGACCCAGTACTTC	CASSFGQTQYF
TRBV29-1	-	-	13	TRBJ1-1	TGCAGCGCCCGGGGACCCTTGAACACTGAAGCTTTCTTT	CSARGPLNTEAFF